The next 29 T cell receptor beta chains were all read from a single sample in a study of neurological immune-mediated disorders (dated by TCRdb to the late 2010s). The library was prepared using 5' RACE. Reads for this sample came from an Illumina HiSeq 2500. TCRdb reran the public reads through fastp at Q25 and MiXCR, keeping productive beta chains. Each CDR3 protein appears once, grouped with its most common genes and DNA. This sample holds about 30,000 distinct CDR3 sequences; more than 14% were observed only once. 27% of the sample is held by the ten biggest clonotypes. Sequencing was performed on PBMCs. The receptors were sampled from a man between 65 and 80 years old in good health.

Many counts were recorded for this clonotype. This chain links TRBV24-1 with TRBJ2-4; D not certain. CDR1 and CDR2 (germline): KGHDR, SFDVKD. The CDR3 runs 14 residues. V lost 3 bases and J lost 6, with 11 bases in between. The CDR3 region is CATSDAVYGNIQYF. The CDR3 DNA follows: TGTGCCACCAGTGATGCGGTGTATGGAAACATTCAGTACTTC.

This clonotype has a count of ten or more. The chain has TRBV18 and TRBJ1-5, with D maybe TRBD1 (6 bases). The germline gives CDR1 KGHSH, CDR2 LQKENI. The CDR3 sequence is 16 residues long. Trimming stripped 3 bases from V and 0 bases from J, with 12 bases between. The CDR3 DNA sequence: TGTGCCAGCTCACCGACTGCGGACAGTAGCAATCAGCCCCAGCATTTT. Translating gives CASSPTADSSNQPQHF.

This clonotype was observed at least ten times. The rearrangement joins TRBV5-1 to TRBJ2-3, with 13 bases matching TRBD2. After removal of 4 bases from V and 11 bases from J, the junction contained 10 bases not matched to a gene. Germline CDR1 reads SGHRS; CDR2 reads YFSETQ. The CDR3 extends over 15 amino acids. The CDR3 sequence is CASSLLAGGQSEQYF. CDR3 sequence (DNA): TGCGCCAGCAGCCTACTAGCGGGGGGGCAGTCGGAGCAGTATTTT.

J is TRBJ2-5 and V is TRBV6-5, with D perhaps TRBD1 (5 bases). Trimming cost V 8 bases and J 5 bases, with 12 bases left between them. Germline values: CDR1 MNHEY, CDR2 SVGAGI. The CDR3 loop spans 12 amino acids. CDR3 coding DNA: TGTGCCAGCCAGACAGTGAAGGAGACCCAGTACTTC. Translated: CASQTVKETQYF.

This clonotype was detected many times. The rearrangement uses TRBV5-1 and TRBJ1-6; D perhaps matches TRBD1 (5 bases). V was pared by 5 bases and J by 5 bases, with 8 bases between. Germline values: CDR1 SGHRS, CDR2 YFSETQ. This CDR3 contains 13 residues. The CDR3 here is CASSGGDNSPLHF. For the CDR3, the DNA is TGCGCCAGCAGTGGGGGGGATAATTCACCCCTCCACTTT.

There are many counts of this clonotype. V gene TRBV12-3 or TRBV12-4 combines with J gene TRBJ1-1; the D is unclear. The CDR3 covers 14 residues. V was cut by 5 bases and J by 1 base, with 11 bases left in between. As DNA, the CDR3 is TGTGCCAGCAGTGGCTTCCAGCGGAACACTGAAGCTTTCTTT. It yields the protein CASSGFQRNTEAFF.

This clonotype was observed at least ten times. The V call is TRBV21-1, the J call TRBJ2-7; the table calls TRBD2, which could not be checked here. TRBV21-1 is an annotated pseudogene. CDR3 size: 18 residues. CDR3 loop: CASSKARFCTSGGYEQYF. CDR3 in DNA: TGTGCCAGCAGCAAAGCCCGATTCTGTACTAGTGGGGGGTACGAGCAGTACTTC.

This clonotype was seen ten or more times. At one of its ends the junction is not consistent with the germline gene, which may arise from a read error. V gene TRBV10-3 combines with J gene TRBJ2-3; weak D call: TRBD1 (6 bases). Germline values: CDR1 ENHRY, CDR2 SYGVKD. This CDR3 has 15 residues. The CDR3: CAISESYGGTNTQYF. The CDR3 DNA is TGTGCCATCAGTGAGTCGTATGGGGGCACAAATACGCAGTATTTT.

The chain links TRBV18 to TRBJ2-7; TRBD1 matches at 7 bases. This CDR3 contains 16 residues. Losses at the gene ends were 1 base for V and 5 bases for J; bases not matched to a gene: 11. In germline, CDR1 is KGHSH, CDR2 LQKENI. CDR3: CASSPLADRVGHEQYF. The CDR3 DNA follows: TGTGCCAGCTCACCACTCGCCGACAGGGTTGGCCACGAGCAGTACTTC.

In its sample, this clonotype was seen many times. This sequence joins TRBV7-2 and TRBJ2-3; 8 positions agree with TRBD2. The germline V gene encodes CDR1 SGHTA and CDR2 FQGNSA. The CDR3 consists of 16 residues. The trim removed 2 bases at V and 3 bases at J, leaving 7 bases unmatched. The CDR3: CASSLTTERETDTQYF. The DNA for the CDR3 is TGTGCCAGCAGCTTAACGACGGAGCGGGAGACAGATACGCAGTATTTT.

This clonotype was counted many times. The rearrangement uses TRBV10-3 and TRBJ2-3; the D gene is possibly TRBD1 (5 bases). This CDR3 has 14 residues. Germline V CDR1 and CDR2: ENHRY, SYGVKD. CDR3 bases: TGTGCGTTAAAAGGGGCGTTTAGCACAGATACGCAGTATTTT. This translates into CALKGAFSTDTQYF.

This clonotype showed up many times. The J gene is TRBJ2-3, the V gene TRBV11-3; D is possibly TRBD2 (5 bases). CDR3 length: 16 amino acids. Germline values: CDR1 SGHNT, CDR2 YENEEA. The V gene lost 0 bases and the J gene lost 2 bases, with 12 bases spanning the gap. The CDR3 loop is CASSLERGSDTDTQYF. The DNA for the CDR3 is TGTGCCAGCAGCTTAGAACGGGGATCGGACACAGATACGCAGTATTTT.

This clonotype was counted many times. The chain employs TRBV5-6 and TRBJ2-7; 9 nucleotides agree with TRBD1. J gave up 1 base and V 0 bases, and 5 bases lay outside the gene matches. In germline, CDR1 is SGHDT, CDR2 YYEEEE. CDR3 length: 16 residues. CDR3 DNA: TGTGCCAGCAGCTTGGCCCCGGGACAGGGTTCCTACGAGCAGTACTTC. This codes for CASSLAPGQGSYEQYF.

This clonotype was picked up many times. The genes are TRBV6-2 or TRBV6-3 and TRBJ2-7; 8 nucleotides align to TRBD2. In germline, CDR1 is MNHEY, CDR2 SVGEGT. The CDR3 has 16 residues. The junction had 8 bases not matched to a gene; V was cut back by 0 bases and J by 4 bases. The CDR3 nucleotides are TGTGCCAGCAGTTACTCGTTCCAGCGGGGGACTTACGAGCAGTACTTC. Translation gives CASSYSFQRGTYEQYF.

This clonotype has a count of ten or more. The chain has TRBV20-1 and TRBJ1-6; the D gene is possibly TRBD1 (6 bases). CDR1 and CDR2 (germline): DFQATT, SNEGSKA (reference sequence). The V gene lost 3 bases and the J gene lost 6 bases, with 12 bases spanning the gap. This CDR3 spans 14 amino acids. As DNA, the CDR3 is TGCAGTGCTAGGCTGGCAGGGGCTAATTCACCCCTCCACTTT. Protein sequence: CSARLAGANSPLHF.

This clonotype was seen many times. The V and J genes are TRBV11-3 and TRBJ2-1, with TRBD2 matching over 15 bases. CDR3 length: 15 amino acids. V was pared by 5 bases and J by 9 bases, with 5 bases of the junction left unmatched. In germline, CDR1 is SGHNT, CDR2 YENEEA. CDR3 protein: CASSPGTSGRFEQFF. The CDR3 coding sequence is TGTGCCAGCAGCCCCGGGACTAGCGGGAGGTTTGAGCAGTTCTTC.

Many counts were recorded for this clonotype. The chain recombines TRBV7-9 with TRBJ2-3, with 11 bases matching TRBD1. The junction had 7 bases not matched to a gene; V was cut back by 5 bases and J by 6 bases. The germline gives CDR1 SEHNR, CDR2 FQNEAQ (reference sequence). The CDR3 covers 15 residues. CDR3 sequence: CASSLGQGAVDTQYF. The DNA for the CDR3 is TGTGCCAGCAGCCTTGGACAGGGGGCGGTGGATACGCAGTATTTT.

At least ten counts were recorded for this clonotype. This chain links TRBV20-1 with TRBJ2-3; 11 bases are a match to TRBD1. Germline loops: CDR1 DFQATT, CDR2 SNEGSKA (reference sequence). This CDR3 contains 17 residues. V trimming: 6 bases; J trimming: 4 bases; junction bases outside the gene matches: 15. The CDR3 reads CSAKKFRDRGIADTQYF. The CDR3 DNA follows: TGCAGTGCGAAGAAATTCCGGGACAGGGGGATTGCAGATACGCAGTATTTT.

There are many counts of this clonotype. V gene TRBV6-5 combines with J gene TRBJ1-2; 12 bases are a match to TRBD1. V trimming: 2 bases; J trimming: 2 bases; junction bases outside the gene matches: 6. In germline, CDR1 is MNHEY, CDR2 SVGAGI. The CDR3 totals 17 residues. The CDR3 here is CASSYTSGTGGNYGYTF. The CDR3 nucleotides are TGTGCCAGCAGTTACACCTCCGGGACAGGGGGCAACTATGGCTACACCTTC.

This clonotype was counted ten times or more. V gene TRBV7-2 combines with J gene TRBJ2-5; no clear D gene. Germline assignment: CDR1 SGHTA and CDR2 FQGNSA. The ends were cut back, 3 bases at V and 2 bases at J, with 7 bases in the middle. This CDR3 spans 13 amino acids. The CDR3 sequence: CASSFYGQETQYF. DNA of the CDR3: TGTGCCAGCAGCTTTTATGGGCAAGAGACCCAGTACTTC.

This clonotype was seen at least ten times. The rearrangement uses TRBV5-1 and TRBJ1-5; D is undetermined. Trimming pared 0 bases from V and 4 bases from J, leaving 11 bases between. The CDR3 has 15 amino acids. From germline, CDR1 is SGHRS and CDR2 YFSETQ. The CDR3 DNA reads as TGCGCCAGCAGCTTGGAAGGGATGAGAAATCAGCCCCAGCATTTT. As protein: CASSLEGMRNQPQHF.

This clonotype was picked up many times. The chain employs TRBV5-5 and TRBJ2-7; D ambiguous. Between the trimmed V and J ends, which lost 4 bases and 3 bases, there was a span of 11 bases. CDR1 is SGHKS and CDR2 is YYEKEE in the germline V gene (reference sequence). The CDR3 extends over 13 amino acids. The CDR3 is CASSRNPFYEQYF. CDR3 bases: TGTGCCAGCAGCCGGAACCCTTTCTACGAGCAGTACTTC.

This clonotype was observed many times. CDR3 in DNA: TGCAGTGCTAGAGTTCCCGGTCAGCCCCAGCATTTT. It encodes CSARVPGQPQHF. The genes are TRBV20-1 and TRBJ1-5, with D hard to call. Per the germline V gene, CDR1 is DFQATT and CDR2 is SNEGSKA (reference sequence). This CDR3 comprises 12 residues. V lost 1 base and J lost 6, with 7 bases in between.

In its sample, this clonotype was seen many times. DNA of the CDR3: TGTGCCAGCAGTGAACGCTCCGGGACACCTCTCTACAATGAGCAGTTCTTC. It is translated as CASSERSGTPLYNEQFF. The rearrangement uses TRBV2 and TRBJ2-1, with D possibly being TRBD1 (6 bases). The CDR3 has 17 residues. The ends were cut back, 2 bases at V and 3 bases at J, with 17 bases in the middle. Germline V gene lookup returns CDR1 SNHLY and CDR2 FYNNEI.

This clonotype was found many times. The chain has TRBV6-1 and TRBJ2-5; D unclear. This CDR3 is built from 13 residues. CDR1 is MNHNS and CDR2 is SASEGT in the germline V gene. Trimming shortened V by 7 bases and J by 4 bases, and 13 bases separated the two germline ends. The CDR3 nucleotides read TGTGCCAGCACCCGTGGGCTAGGAGAGACCCAGTACTTC. Protein: CASTRGLGETQYF.

V is TRBV5-5 and J is TRBJ2-7, with 7 nucleotides matching TRBD2. This CDR3 contains 12 residues. Losses at the gene ends were 2 bases for V and 7 bases for J; bases not matched to a gene: 3. Germline V gene lookup returns CDR1 SGHKS and CDR2 YYEKEE (reference sequence). This chain's CDR3 is CASSFWGGEQYF. In DNA form, the CDR3 reads TGTGCCAGCAGCTTCTGGGGAGGGGAGCAGTACTTC.

Many counts were recorded for this clonotype. The chain recombines TRBV3-1 with TRBJ1-3; 10 bases map to TRBD1. The junction had 13 bases not matched to a gene; V was cut back by 3 bases and J by 2 bases. Germline V gene data show CDR1 as LGHDT and CDR2 as YNNKEL (reference sequence). CDR3 size: 19 residues. The CDR3 spells CASSHSLGVDRGPGNTIYF. The CDR3 DNA sequence: TGTGCCAGCAGCCACTCCCTGGGGGTTGACAGGGGGCCTGGAAACACCATATATTTT.

This clonotype was detected many times. This rearrangement joins TRBV14 to TRBJ1-4; unclear D gene. This CDR3 spans 16 amino acids. CDR1 and CDR2 from the germline V gene are SGHDN and FVKESK. Trimming cost V 3 bases and J 6 bases, with 17 bases left between them. CDR3 in amino acids: CASSHRGKLGDEKLFF. CDR3 sequence (DNA): TGTGCCAGCAGCCACCGAGGGAAACTCGGCGATGAAAAACTGTTTTTT.

This clonotype was counted at least ten times. V usage is TRBV5-1 and J usage is TRBJ1-6; D possibly corresponds to TRBD1 (5 bases). Per germline, CDR1 SGHRS and CDR2 YFSETQ. This CDR3 is 15 amino acids long. V was clipped by 5 bases and J by 3 bases, with 12 bases between them. The CDR3 DNA reads TGCGCCAGCAGTTGGCAGGGAATCTATAATTCACCCCTCCACTTT. Its protein is CASSWQGIYNSPLHF.